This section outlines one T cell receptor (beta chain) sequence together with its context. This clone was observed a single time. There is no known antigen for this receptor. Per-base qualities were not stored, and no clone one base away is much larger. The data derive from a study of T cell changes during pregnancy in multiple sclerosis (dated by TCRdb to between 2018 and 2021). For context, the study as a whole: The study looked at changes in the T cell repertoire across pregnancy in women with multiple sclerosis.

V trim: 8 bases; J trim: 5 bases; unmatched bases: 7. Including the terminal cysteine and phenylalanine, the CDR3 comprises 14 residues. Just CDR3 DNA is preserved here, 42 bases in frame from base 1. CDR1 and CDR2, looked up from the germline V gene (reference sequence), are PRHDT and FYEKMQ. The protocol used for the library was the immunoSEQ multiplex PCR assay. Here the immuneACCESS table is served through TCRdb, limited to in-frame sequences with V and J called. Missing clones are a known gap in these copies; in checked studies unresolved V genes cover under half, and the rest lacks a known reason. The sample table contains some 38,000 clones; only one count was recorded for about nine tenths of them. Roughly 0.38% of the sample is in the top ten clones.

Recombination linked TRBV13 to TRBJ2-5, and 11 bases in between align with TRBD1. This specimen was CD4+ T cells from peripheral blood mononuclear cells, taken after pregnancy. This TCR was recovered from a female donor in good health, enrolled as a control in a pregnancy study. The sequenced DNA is TGTGCCAGCGAGGACAGGGGGCGTCTCGAGACCCAGTACTTC. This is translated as CASEDRGRLETQYF.